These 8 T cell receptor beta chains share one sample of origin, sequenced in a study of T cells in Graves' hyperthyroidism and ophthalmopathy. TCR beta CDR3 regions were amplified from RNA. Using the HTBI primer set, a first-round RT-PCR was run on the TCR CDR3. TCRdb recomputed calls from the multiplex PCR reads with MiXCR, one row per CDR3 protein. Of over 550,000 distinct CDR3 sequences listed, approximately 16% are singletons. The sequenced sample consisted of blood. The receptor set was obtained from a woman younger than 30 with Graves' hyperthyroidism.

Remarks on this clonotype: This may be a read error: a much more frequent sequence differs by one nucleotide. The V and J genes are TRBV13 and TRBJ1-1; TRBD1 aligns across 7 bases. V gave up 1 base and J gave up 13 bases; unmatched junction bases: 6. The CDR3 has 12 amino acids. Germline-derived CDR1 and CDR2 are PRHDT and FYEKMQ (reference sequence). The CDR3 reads CASSLANRGDFF. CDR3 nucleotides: TGTGCCAGCAGCTTAGCAAACAGGGGTGATTTCTTT.

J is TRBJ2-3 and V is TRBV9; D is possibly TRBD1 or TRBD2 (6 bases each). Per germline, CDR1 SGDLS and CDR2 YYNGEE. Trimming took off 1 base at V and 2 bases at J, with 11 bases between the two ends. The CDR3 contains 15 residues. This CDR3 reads CASSVLGGNTDTQYF. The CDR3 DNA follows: TGTGCCAGCAGCGTATTAGGGGGGAACACAGATACGCAGTATTTT.

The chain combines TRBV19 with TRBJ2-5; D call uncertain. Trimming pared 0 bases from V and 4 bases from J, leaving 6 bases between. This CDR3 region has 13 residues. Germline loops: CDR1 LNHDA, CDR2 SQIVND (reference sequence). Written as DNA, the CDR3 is TGTGCCAGTAGTATAGACGGGCCAGAGACCCAGTACTTC. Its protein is CASSIDGPETQYF. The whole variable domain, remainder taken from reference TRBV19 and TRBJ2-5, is DGGITQSPKYLFRKEGQNVTLSCEQNLNHDAMYWYRQDPGQGLRLIYYSQIVNDFQKGDIAEGYSVSREKKESFPLTVTSAQKNPTAFYLCASSIDGPETQYFGPGTRLLVL.

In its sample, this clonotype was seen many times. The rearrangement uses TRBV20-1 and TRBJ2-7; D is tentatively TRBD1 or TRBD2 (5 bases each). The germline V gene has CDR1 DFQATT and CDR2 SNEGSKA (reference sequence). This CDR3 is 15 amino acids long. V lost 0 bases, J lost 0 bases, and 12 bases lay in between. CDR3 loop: CSARDWDDASYEQYF. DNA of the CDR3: TGCAGTGCTAGAGATTGGGACGACGCCTCCTACGAGCAGTACTTC.

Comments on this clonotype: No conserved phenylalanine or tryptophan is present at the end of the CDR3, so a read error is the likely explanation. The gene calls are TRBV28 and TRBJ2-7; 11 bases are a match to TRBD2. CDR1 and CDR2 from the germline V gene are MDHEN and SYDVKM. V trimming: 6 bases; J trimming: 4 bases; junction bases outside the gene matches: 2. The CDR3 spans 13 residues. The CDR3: CASRLAGVYEQYL. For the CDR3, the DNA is TGTGCCAGCAGACTAGCGGGAGTTTACGAGCAGTACCTC.

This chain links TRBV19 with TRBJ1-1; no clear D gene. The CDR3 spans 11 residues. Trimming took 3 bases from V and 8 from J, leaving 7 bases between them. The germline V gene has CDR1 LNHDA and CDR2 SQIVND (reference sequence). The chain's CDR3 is CASSIVSEAFF. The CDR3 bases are TGTGCCAGTAGTATTGTTTCCGAAGCTTTCTTT.

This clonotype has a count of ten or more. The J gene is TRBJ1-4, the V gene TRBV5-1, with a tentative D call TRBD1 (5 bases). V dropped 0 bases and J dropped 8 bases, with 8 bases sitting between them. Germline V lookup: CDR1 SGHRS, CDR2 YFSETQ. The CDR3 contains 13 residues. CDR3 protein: CASSLARDEKLFF. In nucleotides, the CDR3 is TGCGCCAGCAGCTTGGCTCGGGACGAAAAACTGTTTTTT. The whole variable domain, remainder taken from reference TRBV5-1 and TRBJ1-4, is KAGVTQTPRYLIKTRGQQVTLSCSPISGHRSVSWYQQTPGQGLQFLFEYFSETQRNKGNFPGRFSGRQFSNSRSEMNVSTLELGDSALYLCASSLARDEKLFFGSGTQLSVL.

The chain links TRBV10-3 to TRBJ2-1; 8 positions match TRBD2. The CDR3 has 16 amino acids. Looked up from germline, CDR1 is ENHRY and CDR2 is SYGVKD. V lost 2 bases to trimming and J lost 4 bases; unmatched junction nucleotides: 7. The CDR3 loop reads CAISEPATGGYNEQFF. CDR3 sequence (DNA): TGTGCCATCAGTGAGCCCGCAACGGGGGGGTACAATGAGCAGTTCTTC.